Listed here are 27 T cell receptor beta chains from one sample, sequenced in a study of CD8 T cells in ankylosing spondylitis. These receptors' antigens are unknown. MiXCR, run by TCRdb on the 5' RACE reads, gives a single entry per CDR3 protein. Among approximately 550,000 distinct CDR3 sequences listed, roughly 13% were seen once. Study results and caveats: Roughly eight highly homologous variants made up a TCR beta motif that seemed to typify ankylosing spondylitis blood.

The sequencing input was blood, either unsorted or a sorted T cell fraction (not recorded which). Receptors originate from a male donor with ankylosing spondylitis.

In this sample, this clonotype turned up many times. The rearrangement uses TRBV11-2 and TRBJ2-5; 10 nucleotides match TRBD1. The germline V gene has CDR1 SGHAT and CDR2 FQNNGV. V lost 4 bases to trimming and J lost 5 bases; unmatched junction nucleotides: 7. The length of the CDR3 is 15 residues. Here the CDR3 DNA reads TGTGCCAGCAGCTCTGGACAGGGGGAGTTTGAGACCCAGTACTTC. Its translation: CASSSGQGEFETQYF.

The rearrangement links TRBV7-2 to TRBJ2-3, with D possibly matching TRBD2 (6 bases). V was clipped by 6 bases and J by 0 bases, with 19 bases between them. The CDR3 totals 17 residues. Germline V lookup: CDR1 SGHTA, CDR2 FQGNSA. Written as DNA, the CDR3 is TGTGCCAGCAGGAGCGCTCCGGGACTTCCTAGCACAGATACGCAGTATTTT. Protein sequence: CASRSAPGLPSTDTQYF. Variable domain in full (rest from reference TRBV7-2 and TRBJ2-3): GAGVSQSPSNKVTEKGKDVELRCDPISGHTALYWYRQSLGQGLEFLIYFQGNSAPDKSGLPSDRFSAERTGGSVSTLTIQRTQQEDSAVYLCASRSAPGLPSTDTQYFGPGTRLTVL.

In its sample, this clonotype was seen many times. CDR3 bases: TGCGCCAGCACTTCAGGGGTGACAGATACGCAGTATTTT. Translating gives CASTSGVTDTQYF. The V gene is TRBV5-1, the J gene TRBJ2-3; the D gene is possibly TRBD1 (6 bases). Germline V CDR1 and CDR2: SGHRS, YFSETQ. The CDR3 totals 13 residues. V was clipped by 6 bases and J by 3 bases, with 11 bases between them.

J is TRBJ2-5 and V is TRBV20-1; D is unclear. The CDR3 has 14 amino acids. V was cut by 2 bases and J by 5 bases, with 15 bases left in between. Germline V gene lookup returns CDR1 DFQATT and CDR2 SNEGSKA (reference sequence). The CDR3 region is CSARFGPATETQYF. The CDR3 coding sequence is TGCAGTGCTAGATTTGGCCCGGCTACGGAGACCCAGTACTTC.

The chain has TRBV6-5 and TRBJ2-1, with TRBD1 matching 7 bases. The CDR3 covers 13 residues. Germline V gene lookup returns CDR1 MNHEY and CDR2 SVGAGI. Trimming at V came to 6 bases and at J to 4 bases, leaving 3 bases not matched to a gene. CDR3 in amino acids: CASSYRGYNEQFF. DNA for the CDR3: TGTGCCAGCAGCTACAGGGGTTACAATGAGCAGTTCTTC.

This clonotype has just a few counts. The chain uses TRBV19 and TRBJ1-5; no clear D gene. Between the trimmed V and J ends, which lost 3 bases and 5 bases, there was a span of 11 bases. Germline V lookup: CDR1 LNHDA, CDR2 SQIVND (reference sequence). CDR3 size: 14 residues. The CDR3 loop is CASSMRQVDQPQHF. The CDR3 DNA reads TGTGCCAGTAGTATGAGGCAGGTCGATCAGCCCCAGCATTTT.

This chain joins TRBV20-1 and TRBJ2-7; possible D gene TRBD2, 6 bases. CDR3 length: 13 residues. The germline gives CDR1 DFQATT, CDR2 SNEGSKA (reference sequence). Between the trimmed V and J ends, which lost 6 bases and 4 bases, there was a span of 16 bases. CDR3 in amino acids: CSAIDGSTYEQYF. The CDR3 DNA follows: TGCAGTGCCATCGACGGGAGTACATACGAGCAGTACTTC.

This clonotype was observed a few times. Here the CDR3 reads CASSYMGTQYF. CDR3 coding DNA: TGTGCCAGCAGTTATATGGGGACCCAGTACTTC. V gene TRBV6-5 combines with J gene TRBJ2-5; no clear D. CDR1 is MNHEY and CDR2 is SVGAGI in the germline V gene. This CDR3 is built from 11 residues. V was trimmed by 3 bases and J by 7 bases, leaving 6 bases between them.

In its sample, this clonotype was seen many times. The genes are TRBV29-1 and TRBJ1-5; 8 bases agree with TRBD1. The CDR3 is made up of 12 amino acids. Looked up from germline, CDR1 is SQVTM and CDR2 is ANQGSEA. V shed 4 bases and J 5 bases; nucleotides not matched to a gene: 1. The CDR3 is CSVGGQDQPQHF. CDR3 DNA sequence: TGCAGCGTTGGGGGACAGGATCAGCCCCAGCATTTT.

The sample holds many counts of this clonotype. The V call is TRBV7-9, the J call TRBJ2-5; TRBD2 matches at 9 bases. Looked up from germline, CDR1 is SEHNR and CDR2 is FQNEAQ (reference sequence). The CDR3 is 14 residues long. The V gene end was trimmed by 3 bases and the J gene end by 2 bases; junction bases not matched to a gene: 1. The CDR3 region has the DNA TGTGCCAGCAGCTTTGCGGGAGGGCAAGAGACCCAGTACTTC. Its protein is CASSFAGGQETQYF.

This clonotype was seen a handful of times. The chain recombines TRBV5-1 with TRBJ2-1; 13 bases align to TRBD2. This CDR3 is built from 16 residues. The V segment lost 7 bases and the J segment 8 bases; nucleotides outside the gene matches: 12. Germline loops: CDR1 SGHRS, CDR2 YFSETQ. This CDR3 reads CASRARTSGSGDEQFF. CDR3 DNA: TGCGCCAGCCGGGCCAGGACTAGCGGGAGTGGGGATGAGCAGTTCTTC.

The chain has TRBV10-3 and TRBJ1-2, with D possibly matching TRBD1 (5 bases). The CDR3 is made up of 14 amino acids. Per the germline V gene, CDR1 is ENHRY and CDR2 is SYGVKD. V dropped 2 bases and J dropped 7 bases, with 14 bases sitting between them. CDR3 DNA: TGTGCCATCAGTGAGCGACAGACCACCGGTGGCTACACCTTC. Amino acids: CAISERQTTGGYTF.

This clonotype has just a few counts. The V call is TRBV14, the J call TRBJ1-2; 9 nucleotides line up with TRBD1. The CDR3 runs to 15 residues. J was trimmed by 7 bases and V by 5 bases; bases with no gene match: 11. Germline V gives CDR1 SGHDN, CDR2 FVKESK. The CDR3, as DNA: TGTGCCAGCAGCTTACTAACAGGGGGCCACAGTGGCTACACCTTC. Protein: CASSLLTGGHSGYTF. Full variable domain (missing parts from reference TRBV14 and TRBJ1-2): EAGVTQFPSHSVIEKGQTVTLRCDPISGHDNLYWYRRVMGKEIKFLLHFVKESKQDESGMPNNRFLAERTGGTYSTLKVQPAELEDSGVYFCASSLLTGGHSGYTFGSGTRLTVV.

The CDR3 bases are TGTGCCAGCGCCAGCGGAAGCAATCAGCCCCAGCATTTT. This sequence encodes CASASGSNQPQHF. The gene calls are TRBV12-3 or TRBV12-4 and TRBJ1-5; D is undetermined. This CDR3 contains 13 residues. Trimming took off 8 bases at V and 1 base at J, with 9 bases between the two ends.

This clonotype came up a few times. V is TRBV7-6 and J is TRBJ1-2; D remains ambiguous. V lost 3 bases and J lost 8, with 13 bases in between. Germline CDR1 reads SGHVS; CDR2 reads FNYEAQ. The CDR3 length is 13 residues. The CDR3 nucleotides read TGTGCCAGCAGCTTCCGACTGGGGAGAGGCTACACCTTC. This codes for CASSFRLGRGYTF.

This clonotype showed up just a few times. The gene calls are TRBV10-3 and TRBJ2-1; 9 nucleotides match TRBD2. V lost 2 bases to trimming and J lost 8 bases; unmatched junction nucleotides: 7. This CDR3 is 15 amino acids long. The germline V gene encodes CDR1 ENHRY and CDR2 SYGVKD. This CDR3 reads CAISENSGSRYEQFF. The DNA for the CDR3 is TGTGCCATCAGTGAGAATAGCGGGAGTAGGTATGAGCAGTTCTTC.

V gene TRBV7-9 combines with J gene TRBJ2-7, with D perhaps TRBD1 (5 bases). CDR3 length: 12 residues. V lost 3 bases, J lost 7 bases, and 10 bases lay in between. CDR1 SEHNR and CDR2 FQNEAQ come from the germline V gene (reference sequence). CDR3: CASSFSPGEQYV. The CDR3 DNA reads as TGTGCCAGCAGCTTCTCACCAGGGGAGCAGTACGTC.

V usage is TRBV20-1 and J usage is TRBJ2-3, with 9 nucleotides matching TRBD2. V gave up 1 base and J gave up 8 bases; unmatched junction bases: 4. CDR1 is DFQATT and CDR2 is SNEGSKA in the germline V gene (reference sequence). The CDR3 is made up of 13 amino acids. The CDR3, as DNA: TGCAGTGCTAGAGGAGCGGGAGGAGGTACGCAGTATTTT. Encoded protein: CSARGAGGGTQYF.

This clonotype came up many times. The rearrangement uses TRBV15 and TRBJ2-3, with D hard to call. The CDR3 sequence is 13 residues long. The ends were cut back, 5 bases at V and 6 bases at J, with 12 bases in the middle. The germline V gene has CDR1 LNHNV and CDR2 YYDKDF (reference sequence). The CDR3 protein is CATSPLFDDTQYF. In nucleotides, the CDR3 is TGTGCCACCAGCCCGCTGTTTGACGATACGCAGTATTTT.

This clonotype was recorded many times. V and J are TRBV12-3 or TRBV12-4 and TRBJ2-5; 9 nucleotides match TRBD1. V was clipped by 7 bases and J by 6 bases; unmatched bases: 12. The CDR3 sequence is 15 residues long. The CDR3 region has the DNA TGTGCCAGCAACGAACTGGGACAGGGTGAGAAGACCCAGTACTTC. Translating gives CASNELGQGEKTQYF.

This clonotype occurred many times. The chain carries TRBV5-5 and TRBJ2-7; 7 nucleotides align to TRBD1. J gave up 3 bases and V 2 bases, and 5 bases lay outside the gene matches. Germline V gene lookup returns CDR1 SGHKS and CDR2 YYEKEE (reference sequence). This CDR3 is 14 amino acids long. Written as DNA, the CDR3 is TGTGCCAGCAGCTTCCAGGGGGAAGGCTACGAGCAGTACGTC. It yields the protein CASSFQGEGYEQYV.

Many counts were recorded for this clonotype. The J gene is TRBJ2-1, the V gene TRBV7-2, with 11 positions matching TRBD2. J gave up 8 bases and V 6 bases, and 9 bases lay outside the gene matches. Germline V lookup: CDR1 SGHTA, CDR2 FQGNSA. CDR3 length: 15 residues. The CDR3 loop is CASSFSGRALDEQFF. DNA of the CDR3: TGTGCCAGCAGTTTTAGCGGGAGGGCCCTCGATGAGCAGTTCTTC.

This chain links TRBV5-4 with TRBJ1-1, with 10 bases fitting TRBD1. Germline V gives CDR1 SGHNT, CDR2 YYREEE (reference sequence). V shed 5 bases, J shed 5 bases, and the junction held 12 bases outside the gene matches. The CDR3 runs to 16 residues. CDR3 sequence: CASSYPGQGLGTEAFF. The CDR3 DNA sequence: TGTGCCAGCAGTTACCCGGGACAGGGGCTGGGGACTGAAGCTTTCTTT.

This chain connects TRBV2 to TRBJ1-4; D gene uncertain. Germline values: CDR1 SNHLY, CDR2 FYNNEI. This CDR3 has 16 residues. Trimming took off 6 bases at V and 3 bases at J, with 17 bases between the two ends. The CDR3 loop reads CASRPTRAAANEKLFF. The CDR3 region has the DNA TGTGCCAGCAGGCCCACACGGGCGGCGGCTAATGAAAAACTGTTTTTT.

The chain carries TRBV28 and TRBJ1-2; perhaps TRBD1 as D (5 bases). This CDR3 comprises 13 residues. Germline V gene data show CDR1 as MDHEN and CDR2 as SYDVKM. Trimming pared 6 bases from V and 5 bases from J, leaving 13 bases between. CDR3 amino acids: CASRQTVTYGYTF. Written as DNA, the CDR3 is TGTGCCAGCAGGCAGACAGTGACTTATGGCTACACCTTC.

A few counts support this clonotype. Here the CDR3 reads CASSRASGRIEQFF. As DNA, the CDR3 is TGTGCCAGCAGCCGGGCTAGCGGGAGGATTGAGCAGTTCTTC. This rearrangement joins TRBV11-2 to TRBJ2-1; the match to TRBD2 covers 11 bases. Germline CDR1 reads SGHAT; CDR2 reads FQNNGV. V shed 5 bases, J shed 9 bases, and the junction held 6 bases outside the gene matches. The CDR3 contains 14 residues. The full variable domain, with the rest looked up from reference TRBV11-2 and TRBJ2-1, is EAGVAQSPRYKIIEKRQSVAFWCNPISGHATLYWYQQILGQGPKLLIQFQNNGVVDDSQLPKDRFSAERLKGVDSTLKIQPAKLEDSAVYLCASSRASGRIEQFFGPGTRLTVL.

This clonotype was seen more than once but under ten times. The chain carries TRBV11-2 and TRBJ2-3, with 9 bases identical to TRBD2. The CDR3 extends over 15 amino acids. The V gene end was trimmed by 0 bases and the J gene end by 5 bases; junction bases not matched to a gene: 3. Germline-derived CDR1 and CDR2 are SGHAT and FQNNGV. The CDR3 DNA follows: TGTGCCAGCAGCTTAGATGGACTAGCGAAAGATACGCAGTATTTT. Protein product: CASSLDGLAKDTQYF.